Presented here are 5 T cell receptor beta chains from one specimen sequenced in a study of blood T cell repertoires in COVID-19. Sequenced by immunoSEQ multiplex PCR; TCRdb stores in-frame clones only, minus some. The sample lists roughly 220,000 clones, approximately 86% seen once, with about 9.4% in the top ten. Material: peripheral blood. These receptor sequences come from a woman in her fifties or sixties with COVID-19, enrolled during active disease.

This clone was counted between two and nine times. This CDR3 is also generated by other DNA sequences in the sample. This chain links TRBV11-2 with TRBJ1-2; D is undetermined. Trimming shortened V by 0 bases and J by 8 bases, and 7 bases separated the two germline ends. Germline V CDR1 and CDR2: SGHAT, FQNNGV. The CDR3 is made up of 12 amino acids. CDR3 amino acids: CASSLEGYGYTF. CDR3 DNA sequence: TGTGCCAGCAGCTTAGAGGGCTACGGCTACACCTTC.

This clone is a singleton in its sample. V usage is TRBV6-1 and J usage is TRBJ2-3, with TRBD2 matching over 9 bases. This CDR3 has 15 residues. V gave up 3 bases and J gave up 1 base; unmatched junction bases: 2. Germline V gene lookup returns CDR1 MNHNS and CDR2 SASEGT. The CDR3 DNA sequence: TGTGCCAGCAGTGATGTAGCGGGGGGCACAGATACGCAGTATTTT. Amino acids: CASSDVAGGTDTQYF.

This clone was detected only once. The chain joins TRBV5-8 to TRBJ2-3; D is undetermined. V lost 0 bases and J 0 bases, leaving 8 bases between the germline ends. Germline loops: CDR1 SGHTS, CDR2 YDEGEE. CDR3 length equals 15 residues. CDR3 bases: TGTGCCAGCAGCTTGGAAACAGTTAGCACAGATACGCAGTATTTT. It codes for CASSLETVSTDTQYF. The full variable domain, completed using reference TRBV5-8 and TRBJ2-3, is EAGVTQSPTHLIKTRGQQATLRCSPISGHTSVYWYQQALGLGLQFLLWYDEGEERNRGNFPPRFSGRQFPNYSSELNVNALELEDSALYLCASSLETVSTDTQYFGPGTRLTVL.

The DNA for the CDR3 is TGTGCCAGCAGCTTAGGATCGGGTGGTGGGAATCAGCCCCAGCATTTT. It encodes CASSLGSGGGNQPQHF. The chain recombines TRBV7-8 with TRBJ1-5; D not certain. CDR3 length equals 16 residues. Deletions cut 1 base from V and 4 bases from J, with 14 bases between. The germline CDR1 and CDR2 sequences are SGHVS and FQNEAQ. The full variable domain, its missing parts supplied by reference TRBV7-8 and TRBJ1-5, is GAGVSQSPRYKVAKRGQDVALRCDPISGHVSLFWYQQALGQGPEFLTYFQNEAQLDKSGLPSDRFFAERPEGSVSTLKIQRTQQEDSAVYLCASSLGSGGGNQPQHFGDGTRLSIL.

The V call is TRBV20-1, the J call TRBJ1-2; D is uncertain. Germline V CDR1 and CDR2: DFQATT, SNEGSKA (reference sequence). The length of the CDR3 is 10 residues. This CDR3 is CALAGSGYTF. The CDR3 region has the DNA TGCGCCCTAGCGGGCTCTGGCTACACCTTC.